The clone carrying this T cell receptor beta chain was counted between two and nine times. Its antigen remains unknown. These data are taken from a study of cytomegalovirus exposure and HLA in healthy donors. Study results and limitations: The authors later found TCR association rates varying by HLA locus, with DRB1 most and HLA-C fewest.

The PCR had 60 Vbeta and 13 Jbeta primers. Only in-frame clones appear in the TCRdb table, and some are missing; sequencing was by immunoSEQ multiplex PCR. This table has some 110,000 clones, around 80% appearing once. Unrecorded immune exposures were likely, despite nominal health at sampling. This clonotype originated in a man aged 60 to 69 in good health and CMV-seronegative. The material sequenced was PBMCs.

The CDR3 sequence: CASSLFGQGNSPLHF. In DNA form, the CDR3 reads TGTGCCAGCAGTTTATTCGGACAGGGGAATTCACCCCTCCACTTT. The chain joins TRBV6-6 to TRBJ1-6; 9 bases match TRBD1. This CDR3 contains 15 residues. Germline V CDR1 and CDR2: MNHNY, SVGAGI (reference sequence). Germline trimming cut 4 bases from V and 7 bases from J; bases unmatched to any gene: 5.